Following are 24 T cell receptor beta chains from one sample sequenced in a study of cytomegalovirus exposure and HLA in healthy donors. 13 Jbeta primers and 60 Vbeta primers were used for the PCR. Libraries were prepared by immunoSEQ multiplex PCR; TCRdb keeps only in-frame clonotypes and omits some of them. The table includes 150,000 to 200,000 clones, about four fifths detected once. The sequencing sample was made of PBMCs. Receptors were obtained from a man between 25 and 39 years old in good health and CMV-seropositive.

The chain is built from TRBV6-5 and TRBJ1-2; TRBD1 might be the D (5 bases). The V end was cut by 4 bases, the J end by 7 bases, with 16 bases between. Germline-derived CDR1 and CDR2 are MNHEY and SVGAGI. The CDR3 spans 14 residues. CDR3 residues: CASSSMGTGGGYTF. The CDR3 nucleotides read TGTGCCAGCAGTTCTATGGGAACGGGGGGTGGCTACACCTTC.

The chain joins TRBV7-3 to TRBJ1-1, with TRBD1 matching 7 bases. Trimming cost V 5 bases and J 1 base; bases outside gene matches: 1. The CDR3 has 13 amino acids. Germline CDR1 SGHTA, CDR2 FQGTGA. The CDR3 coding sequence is TGTGCCAGCAGCGGACAGGCGAACACTGAAGCTTTCTTT. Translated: CASSGQANTEAFF. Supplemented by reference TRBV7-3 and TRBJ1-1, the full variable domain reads GAGVSQTPSNKVTEKGKYVELRCDPISGHTALYWYRQSLGQGPEFLIYFQGTGAADDSGLPNDRFFAVRPEGSVSTLKIQRTERGDSAVYLCASSGQANTEAFFGQGTRLTVV.

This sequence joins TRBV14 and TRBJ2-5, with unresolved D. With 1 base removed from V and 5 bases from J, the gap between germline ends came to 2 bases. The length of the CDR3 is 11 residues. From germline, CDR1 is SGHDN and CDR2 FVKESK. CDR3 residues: CASSQAETQYF. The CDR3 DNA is TGTGCCAGCAGCCAAGCGGAGACCCAGTACTTC.

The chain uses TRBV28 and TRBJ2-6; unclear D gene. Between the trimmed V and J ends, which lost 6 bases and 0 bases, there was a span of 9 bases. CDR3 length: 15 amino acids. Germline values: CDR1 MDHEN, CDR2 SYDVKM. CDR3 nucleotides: TGTGCCAGCAGCCGCAGTCCCTCTGGGGCCAACGTCCTGACTTTC. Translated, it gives CASSRSPSGANVLTF.

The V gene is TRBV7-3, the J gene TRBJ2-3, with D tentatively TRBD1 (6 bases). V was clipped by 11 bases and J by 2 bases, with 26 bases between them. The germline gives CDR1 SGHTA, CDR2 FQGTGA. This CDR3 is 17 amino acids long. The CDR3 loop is CADPGPGVLLITDTQYF. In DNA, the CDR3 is TGTGCCGACCCGGGGCCAGGGGTCCTGCTCATCACAGATACGCAGTATTTT. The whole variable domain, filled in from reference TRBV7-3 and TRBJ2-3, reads GAGVSQTPSNKVTEKGKYVELRCDPISGHTALYWYRQSLGQGPEFLIYFQGTGAADDSGLPNDRFFAVRPEGSVSTLKIQRTERGDSAVYLCADPGPGVLLITDTQYFGPGTRLTVL.

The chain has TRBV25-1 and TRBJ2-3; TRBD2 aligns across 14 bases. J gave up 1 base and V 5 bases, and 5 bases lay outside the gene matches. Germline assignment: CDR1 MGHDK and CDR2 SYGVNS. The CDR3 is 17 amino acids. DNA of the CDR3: TGTGCCAGCAGTTCCGGGACTAGCGGGAGAGGCACAGATACGCAGTATTTT. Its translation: CASSSGTSGRGTDTQYF.

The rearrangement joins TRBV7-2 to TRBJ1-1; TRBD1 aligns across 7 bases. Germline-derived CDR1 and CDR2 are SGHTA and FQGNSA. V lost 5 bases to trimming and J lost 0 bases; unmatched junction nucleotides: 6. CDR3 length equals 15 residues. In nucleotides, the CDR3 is TGTGCCAGCAGCATATGGACAGGCCTGAACACTGAAGCTTTCTTT. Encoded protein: CASSIWTGLNTEAFF.

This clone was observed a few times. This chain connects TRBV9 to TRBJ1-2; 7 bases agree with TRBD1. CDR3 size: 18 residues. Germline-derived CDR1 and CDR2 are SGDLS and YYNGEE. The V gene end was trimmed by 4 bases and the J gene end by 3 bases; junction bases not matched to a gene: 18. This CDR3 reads CASSPVRQGGFSDYGYTF. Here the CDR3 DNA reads TGTGCCAGCAGCCCCGTGCGACAGGGAGGTTTTTCGGACTATGGCTACACCTTC. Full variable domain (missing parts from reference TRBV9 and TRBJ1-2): DSGVTQTPKHLITATGQRVTLRCSPRSGDLSVYWYQQSLDQGLQFLIQYYNGEERAKGNILERFSAQQFPDLHSELNLSSLELGDSALYFCASSPVRQGGFSDYGYTFGSGTRLTVV.

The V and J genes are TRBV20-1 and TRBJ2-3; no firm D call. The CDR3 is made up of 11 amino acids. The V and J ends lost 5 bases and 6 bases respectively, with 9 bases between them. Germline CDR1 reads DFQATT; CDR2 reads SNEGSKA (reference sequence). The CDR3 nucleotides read TGCAGTGCTTCTCCCGGGGATACGCAGTATTTT. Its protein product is CSASPGDTQYF.

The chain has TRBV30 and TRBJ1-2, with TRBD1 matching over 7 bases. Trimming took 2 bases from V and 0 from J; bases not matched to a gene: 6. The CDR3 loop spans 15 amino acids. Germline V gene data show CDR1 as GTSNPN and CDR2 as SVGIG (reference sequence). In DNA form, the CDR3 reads TGTGCCTGGAGTCTAGGGACAGCAGCTAACTATGGCTACACCTTC. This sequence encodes CAWSLGTAANYGYTF.

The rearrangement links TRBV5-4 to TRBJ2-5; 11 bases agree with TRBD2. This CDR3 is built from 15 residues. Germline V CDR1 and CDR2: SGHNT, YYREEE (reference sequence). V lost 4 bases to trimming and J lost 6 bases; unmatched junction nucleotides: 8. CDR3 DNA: TGTGCCAGCAGCACGACTAGCGGGGATCCAAAGACCCAGTACTTC. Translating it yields CASSTTSGDPKTQYF.

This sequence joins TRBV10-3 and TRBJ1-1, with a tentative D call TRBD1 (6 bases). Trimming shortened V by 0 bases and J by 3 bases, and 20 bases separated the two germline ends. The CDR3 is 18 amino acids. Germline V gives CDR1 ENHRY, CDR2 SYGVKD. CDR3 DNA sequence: TGTGCCATCAGTGAGTCCTCCAGGGCATCAGGGGCGGACACTGAAGCTTTCTTT. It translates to CAISESSRASGADTEAFF.

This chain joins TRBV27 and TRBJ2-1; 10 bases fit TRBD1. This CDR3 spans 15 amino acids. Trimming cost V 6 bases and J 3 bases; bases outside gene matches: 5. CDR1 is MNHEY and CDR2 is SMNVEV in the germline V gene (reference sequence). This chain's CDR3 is CASRQDRGLYNEQFF. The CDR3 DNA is TGTGCCAGCAGACAAGACAGGGGGCTCTACAATGAGCAGTTCTTC.

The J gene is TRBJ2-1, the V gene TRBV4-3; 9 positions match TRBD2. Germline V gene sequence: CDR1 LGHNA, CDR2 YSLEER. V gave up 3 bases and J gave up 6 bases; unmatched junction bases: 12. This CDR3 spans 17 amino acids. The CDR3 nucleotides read TGCGCCAGCAGCCAGATTTTAGCGGGAGCGCTGGCCAATGAGCAGTTCTTC. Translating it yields CASSQILAGALANEQFF.

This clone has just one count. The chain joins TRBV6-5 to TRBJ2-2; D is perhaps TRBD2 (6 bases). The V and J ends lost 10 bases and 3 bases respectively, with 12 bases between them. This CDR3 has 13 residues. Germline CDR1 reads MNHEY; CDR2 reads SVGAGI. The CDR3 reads CATAGGYTGELFF. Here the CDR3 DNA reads TGTGCCACAGCCGGGGGTTACACCGGGGAGCTGTTTTTT.

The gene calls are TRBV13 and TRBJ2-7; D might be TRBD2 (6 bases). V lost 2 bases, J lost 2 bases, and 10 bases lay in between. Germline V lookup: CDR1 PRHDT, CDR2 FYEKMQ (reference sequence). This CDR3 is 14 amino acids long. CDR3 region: CASSLRGNPYEQYF. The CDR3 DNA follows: TGTGCCAGCAGCTTACGGGGGAACCCCTACGAGCAGTACTTC.

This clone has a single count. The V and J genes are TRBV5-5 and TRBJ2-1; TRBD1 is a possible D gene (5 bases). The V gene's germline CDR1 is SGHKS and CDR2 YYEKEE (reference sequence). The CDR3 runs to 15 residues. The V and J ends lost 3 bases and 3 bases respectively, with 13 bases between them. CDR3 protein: CASSSGQVNYNEQFF. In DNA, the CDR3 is TGTGCCAGCAGCTCAGGACAAGTCAACTACAATGAGCAGTTCTTC.

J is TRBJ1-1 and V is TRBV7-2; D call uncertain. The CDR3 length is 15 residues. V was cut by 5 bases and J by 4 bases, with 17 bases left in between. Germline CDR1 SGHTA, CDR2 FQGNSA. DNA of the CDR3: TGTGCCAGCAGCGCGTATTACCGGAGGAGCACTGAAGCTTTCTTT. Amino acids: CASSAYYRRSTEAFF.

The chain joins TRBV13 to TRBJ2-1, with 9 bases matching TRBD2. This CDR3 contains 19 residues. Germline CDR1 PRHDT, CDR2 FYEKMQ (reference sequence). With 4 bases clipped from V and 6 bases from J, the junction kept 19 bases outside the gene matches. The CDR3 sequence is CASSSRSGGPPLTSNEQFF. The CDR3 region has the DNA TGTGCCAGCAGCTCCCGAAGCGGGGGGCCCCCCCTTACTTCCAATGAGCAGTTCTTC.

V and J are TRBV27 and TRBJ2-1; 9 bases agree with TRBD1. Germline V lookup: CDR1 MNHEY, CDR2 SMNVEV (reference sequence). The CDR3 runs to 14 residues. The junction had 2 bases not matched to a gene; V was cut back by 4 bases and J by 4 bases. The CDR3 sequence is CASSSGQGYNEQFF. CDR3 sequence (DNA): TGTGCCAGCAGTTCGGGACAGGGTTACAATGAGCAGTTCTTC.

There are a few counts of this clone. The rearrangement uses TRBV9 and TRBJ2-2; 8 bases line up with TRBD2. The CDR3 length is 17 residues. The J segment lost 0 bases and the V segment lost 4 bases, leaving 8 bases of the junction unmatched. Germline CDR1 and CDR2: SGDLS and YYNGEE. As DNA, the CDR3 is TGTGCCAGCAGCCCAACGAGCGGGGGCGCGAACACCGGGGAGCTGTTTTTT. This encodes CASSPTSGGANTGELFF.

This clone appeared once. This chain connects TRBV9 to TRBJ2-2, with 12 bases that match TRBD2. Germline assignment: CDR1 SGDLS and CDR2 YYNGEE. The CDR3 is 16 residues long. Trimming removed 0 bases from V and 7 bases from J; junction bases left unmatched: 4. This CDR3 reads CASSVGTSGDLGELFF. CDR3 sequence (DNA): TGTGCCAGCAGCGTAGGGACTAGCGGGGATCTCGGGGAGCTGTTTTTT.

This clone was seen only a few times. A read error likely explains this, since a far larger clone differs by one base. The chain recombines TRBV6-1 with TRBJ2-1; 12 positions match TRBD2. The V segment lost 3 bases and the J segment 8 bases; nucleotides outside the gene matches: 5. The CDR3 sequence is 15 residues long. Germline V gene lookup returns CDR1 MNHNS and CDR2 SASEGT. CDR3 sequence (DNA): TGTGCCAGCAGTGACTCGACTAGCGGGAGCGATGAGCAGTTCTTC. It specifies CASSDSTSGSDEQFF.

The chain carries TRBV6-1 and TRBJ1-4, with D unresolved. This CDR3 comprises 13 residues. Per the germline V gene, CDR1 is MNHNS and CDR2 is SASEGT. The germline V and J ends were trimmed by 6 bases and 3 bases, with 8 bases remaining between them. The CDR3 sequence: CASREIANEKLFF. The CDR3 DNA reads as TGTGCCAGCAGGGAGATTGCTAATGAAAAACTGTTTTTT.